Sequencing of this TCR beta chain was carried out in a study of cytomegalovirus exposure and HLA in healthy donors. Study at large: Tens of millions of unique TCR sequences came from HLA-typed donors in an early release. Findings of the study overall: Sequencing probably produced one cluster of sequence variants that were highly shared. With high specificity and sensitivity, the classifier reportedly diagnosed cytomegalovirus status.

Concerning this clone: Its specificity is unknown.

PCR used 60 Vbeta primers and 13 Jbeta primers. Assay: immunoSEQ multiplex PCR; the TCRdb copy retains only in-frame clones and omits some. The table records 180,000 or so clones, roughly 8.7% of them present only once. The sequenced sample was PBMCs. This clonotype was sampled from a woman aged 30 to 39 in good health and CMV-seropositive.

In DNA, the CDR3 is TGTGCCAGTAGTATCAGGGACTATTTAGCCTACGAGCAGTACTTC. Residues: CASSIRDYLAYEQYF. The chain is built from TRBV19 and TRBJ2-7, with TRBD2 identical over 7 bases. This CDR3 is built from 15 residues. J was trimmed by 2 bases and V by 3 bases; bases with no gene match: 7. Germline CDR1 LNHDA, CDR2 SQIVND (reference sequence).